The text below deals with one TCR beta chain. Mismatch with germline at one junction end may stem from a read error. MiXCR, applied by TCRdb to the reads, yields one record per CDR3 protein. The sample shows hundreds of thousands of distinct CDR3 sequences, roughly a quarter of them seen only once. This record belongs to a study of T cell repertoires in cytomegalovirus infection. Germline loops: CDR1 SQVTM, CDR2 ANQGSEA. The CDR3 runs 10 residues. The receptor's source is a human donor in good health (CMV status not recorded). Some clones in this sample may be carry-over from other donors' samples. The rearrangement uses TRBV29-1 and TRBJ1-1; D ambiguous. The sequenced material came from CD8+ T cells from PBMCs. CDR3 sequence: CSVLNAEAFF. Written as DNA, the CDR3 is TGCAGCGTTCTGAACGCTGAAGCTTTCTTT.